Each of the 21 T cell receptor beta chains below was sequenced from the same sample in a study of T cell responses to AZD1222 COVID-19 vaccine (dated by TCRdb to about 2021). Receptor libraries were prepared by the immunoSEQ multiplex PCR assay. The table was pulled from immuneACCESS by TCRdb, which kept in-frame rearrangements only. Such tables lose some clones; where checked, under half of the loss comes from unresolved V genes, and the rest has no known cause. Within this sample are under 150,000 clones, with about 90% of them counted one time only. Around 5% of the sample is taken by the ten largest. The meaning of the sample's time point label: baseline before first vaccination. Specimen: peripheral blood, collected on day 0 of AZD1222 vaccination. The source is an adult in good health.

The chain joins TRBV25-1 to TRBJ2-5, with D possibly being TRBD1 (6 bases). Per germline, CDR1 MGHDK and CDR2 SYGVNS. The CDR3 length is 12 residues. The ends were cut back, 9 bases at V and 5 bases at J, with 13 bases in the middle. CDR3 protein: CASTQGTETQYF. The CDR3 bases are TGTGCCAGTACACAGGGTACCGAGACCCAGTACTTC. The full variable domain, with the rest looked up from reference TRBV25-1 and TRBJ2-5, is EADIYQTPRYLVIGTGKKITLECSQTMGHDKMYWYQQDPGMELHLIHYSYGVNSTEKGDLSSESTVSRIRTEHFPLTLESARPSHTSQYLCASTQGTETQYFGPGTRLLVL.

J is TRBJ1-3 and V is TRBV30; D gene unclear. CDR1 GTSNPN and CDR2 SVGIG come from the germline V gene (reference sequence). The V end was cut by 0 bases, the J end by 4 bases, with 10 bases between. The CDR3 is made up of 14 amino acids. The chain's CDR3 is CAWSVSGLGNTIYF. The CDR3 nucleotides are TGTGCCTGGAGTGTCTCGGGATTAGGAAACACCATATATTTT.

This clone showed up just a few times. The chain uses TRBV2 and TRBJ1-6, with D possibly TRBD1 on 5 matching bases. In germline, CDR1 is SNHLY, CDR2 FYNNEI. There are 13 residues in the CDR3. V lost 2 bases and J lost 10, with 9 bases in between. In DNA, the CDR3 is TGTGCCAGCAGTGAAAAAGGGGCCTCACCCCTCCACTTT. This encodes CASSEKGASPLHF.

The chain is built from TRBV7-9 and TRBJ1-5; TRBD1 matches 12 bases. Germline CDR1 and CDR2: SEHNR and FQNEAQ (reference sequence). The CDR3 extends over 16 amino acids. The junction had 5 bases not matched to a gene; V was cut back by 1 base and J by 7 bases. For the CDR3, the DNA is TGTGCCAGCAGCTTAGAGGGACAGGGGGCGAGCCAGCCCCAGCATTTT. Its translation: CASSLEGQGASQPQHF.

This chain joins TRBV12-3 or TRBV12-4 and TRBJ1-1; D is possibly TRBD1 (5 bases). The CDR3 spans 12 residues. Trimming took off 6 bases at V and 8 bases at J, with 13 bases between the two ends. Here the CDR3 DNA reads TGTGCCAGCAGCCCAGGGCTAGGCGAAGCTTTCTTT. It codes for CASSPGLGEAFF.

The chain recombines TRBV2 with TRBJ2-1; weak D call: TRBD2 (5 bases). The germline gives CDR1 SNHLY, CDR2 FYNNEI. V was clipped by 6 bases and J by 4 bases, with 13 bases between them. This CDR3 contains 14 residues. The CDR3 reads CASSQLDFYNEQFF. As DNA, the CDR3 is TGTGCCAGCAGCCAACTGGACTTTTACAATGAGCAGTTCTTC.

The V and J genes are TRBV4-3 and TRBJ2-5, with TRBD1 as a possible D gene (6 bases). The CDR3 totals 16 residues. V shed 0 bases and J shed 5 bases, with 16 bases lying between them. Per the germline V gene, CDR1 is LGHNA and CDR2 is YSLEER. The CDR3 sequence: CASSQDQARGGETQYF. In DNA form, the CDR3 reads TGCGCCAGCAGCCAAGATCAAGCCAGGGGCGGGGAGACCCAGTACTTC.

The chain joins TRBV5-4 to TRBJ1-2; tentatively, D is TRBD1 (6 bases). This CDR3 is built from 14 residues. The V gene's germline CDR1 is SGHNT and CDR2 YYREEE (reference sequence). Trimming left V 0 bases short and J 0 bases short, with 6 bases between. CDR3 DNA: TGTGCCAGCAGCTTGGAGGGGGCTAACTATGGCTACACCTTC. This translates into CASSLEGANYGYTF.

This clone showed up just once. The V and J genes are TRBV5-8 and TRBJ1-6, with a tentative D call TRBD1 (5 bases). V lost 2 bases and J 9 bases, leaving 12 bases between the germline ends. Germline CDR1 and CDR2: SGHTS and YDEGEE. This CDR3 comprises 14 residues. As DNA, the CDR3 is TGTGCCAGCAGCTTTTCCAGGGAGGGTTCACCCCTCCACTTT. The encoded protein is CASSFSREGSPLHF.

The chain joins TRBV28 to TRBJ2-6; no reliable D call. Germline V gene data show CDR1 as MDHEN and CDR2 as SYDVKM. The V and J ends lost 2 bases and 0 bases respectively, with 14 bases between them. The CDR3 consists of 18 residues. The CDR3 protein is CASSLPRWGNSGANVLTF. The CDR3, as DNA: TGTGCCAGCAGTTTACCCCGCTGGGGTAACTCTGGGGCCAACGTCCTGACTTTC.

The chain couples TRBV7-2 to TRBJ1-4, with 8 nucleotides matching TRBD1. The germline V gene has CDR1 SGHTA and CDR2 FQGNSA. The junction had 10 bases not matched to a gene; V was cut back by 5 bases and J by 5 bases. The CDR3 contains 16 residues. CDR3 protein: CASSPRPGQVNEKLFF. The CDR3 nucleotides are TGTGCCAGCAGCCCACGGCCGGGACAGGTGAATGAAAAACTGTTTTTT.

This chain connects TRBV6-5 to TRBJ1-2; weak D call: TRBD1 (5 bases). Per the germline V gene, CDR1 is MNHEY and CDR2 is SVGAGI. The CDR3 has 14 amino acids. Trimming pared 0 bases from V and 5 bases from J, leaving 10 bases between. The CDR3 loop is CASSYSGRAYGYTF. The CDR3 DNA is TGTGCCAGCAGTTACTCTGGCAGGGCGTATGGCTACACCTTC.

As DNA, the CDR3 is TGTGCCACCAGTGACAGGGGAAGGGCTTTCTTT. This translates into CATSDRGRAFF. V and J are TRBV24-1 and TRBJ1-1; D may be TRBD1 (6 bases). The V gene lost 4 bases and the J gene lost 11 bases, with 10 bases spanning the gap. CDR1 and CDR2 from the germline V gene are KGHDR and SFDVKD. The CDR3 extends over 11 amino acids.

This clone was found a few times. The gene calls are TRBV28 and TRBJ1-1; D might be TRBD1 (6 bases). This CDR3 has 14 amino acids. V lost 5 bases, J lost 1 base, and 11 bases lay in between. Germline values: CDR1 MDHEN, CDR2 SYDVKM. The CDR3 is CASSAYRANTEAFF. The CDR3 DNA follows: TGTGCCAGCAGTGCTTACAGGGCGAACACTGAAGCTTTCTTT.

This chain uses TRBV5-6 with TRBJ2-1; 9 bases match TRBD2. Germline V lookup: CDR1 SGHDT, CDR2 YYEEEE. V shed 3 bases, J shed 8 bases, and the junction held 15 bases outside the gene matches. The CDR3 is 17 amino acids. Here the CDR3 reads CASSSEMAGGPYDEQFF. The CDR3 DNA sequence: TGTGCCAGCAGCTCAGAGATGGCGGGAGGGCCTTATGATGAGCAGTTCTTC. Together with reference TRBV5-6 and TRBJ2-1, the CDR3 gives the full variable domain: DAGVTQSPTHLIKTRGQQVTLRCSPKSGHDTVSWYQQALGQGPQFIFQYYEEEERQRGNFPDRFSGHQFPNYSSELNVNALLLGDSALYLCASSSEMAGGPYDEQFFGPGTRLTVL.

V and J are TRBV4-2 and TRBJ2-7, with 11 nucleotides matching TRBD2. The J segment lost 6 bases and the V segment lost 4 bases, leaving 11 bases of the junction unmatched. The length of the CDR3 is 16 residues. Germline values: CDR1 LGHNA, CDR2 YNFKEQ. The CDR3 protein is CASSLQIAGGPSEQYF. The CDR3 bases are TGTGCCAGCAGCCTACAGATAGCGGGAGGGCCTTCCGAGCAGTACTTC.

The chain uses TRBV10-3 and TRBJ2-5, with TRBD2 matching over 8 bases. This CDR3 is 15 amino acids long. The V gene's germline CDR1 is ENHRY and CDR2 SYGVKD. The CDR3 here is CGIRGWREVGETQYF. The CDR3, as DNA: TGTGGTATTCGGGGCTGGCGGGAGGTTGGGGAGACCCAGTACTTC.

The chain employs TRBV27 and TRBJ1-2, with D hard to call. The CDR3 length is 11 residues. V was clipped by 8 bases and J by 5 bases, with 9 bases between them. Germline loops: CDR1 MNHEY, CDR2 SMNVEV (reference sequence). CDR3 sequence (DNA): TGTGCCAGCGGCGGGCCTTATGGCTACACCTTC. This translates into CASGGPYGYTF.

On this clone itself: At one end, the junction sequence differs from germline, possibly due to a read error. The CDR3 nucleotides read TGTGCCAGCAGTTACAGCAGGGCAGGGGGCTGGTTT. Its translation: CASSYSRAGGWF. The gene calls are TRBV2 and TRBJ1-1, with 8 bases aligning to TRBD1. Per the germline V gene, CDR1 is SNHLY and CDR2 is FYNNEI. CDR3 length: 12 residues. Full variable domain (rest looked up from reference TRBV2 and TRBJ1-1): EPEVTQTPSHQVTQMGQEVILRCVPISNHLYFYWYRQILGQKVEFLVSFYNNEISEKSEIFDDQFSVERPDGSNFTLKIRSTKLEDSAMYFCASSYSRAGGWFGQGTRLTVV.

This chain uses TRBV24-1 with TRBJ2-7; TRBD1 matches at 7 bases. Per germline, CDR1 KGHDR and CDR2 SFDVKD. CDR3 length: 14 residues. V gave up 7 bases and J gave up 0 bases; unmatched junction bases: 5. CDR3 protein: CATRPGQSSYEQYF. CDR3 bases: TGTGCCACCAGACCGGGACAGAGCTCCTACGAGCAGTACTTC.

The genes are TRBV5-1 and TRBJ2-7, with unresolved D. In germline, CDR1 is SGHRS, CDR2 YFSETQ. V lost 5 bases, J lost 5 bases, and 11 bases lay in between. This CDR3 contains 12 residues. CDR3 in amino acids: CASRGSGNEQYF. The CDR3 bases are TGCGCCAGCAGGGGTTCAGGAAACGAGCAGTACTTC.